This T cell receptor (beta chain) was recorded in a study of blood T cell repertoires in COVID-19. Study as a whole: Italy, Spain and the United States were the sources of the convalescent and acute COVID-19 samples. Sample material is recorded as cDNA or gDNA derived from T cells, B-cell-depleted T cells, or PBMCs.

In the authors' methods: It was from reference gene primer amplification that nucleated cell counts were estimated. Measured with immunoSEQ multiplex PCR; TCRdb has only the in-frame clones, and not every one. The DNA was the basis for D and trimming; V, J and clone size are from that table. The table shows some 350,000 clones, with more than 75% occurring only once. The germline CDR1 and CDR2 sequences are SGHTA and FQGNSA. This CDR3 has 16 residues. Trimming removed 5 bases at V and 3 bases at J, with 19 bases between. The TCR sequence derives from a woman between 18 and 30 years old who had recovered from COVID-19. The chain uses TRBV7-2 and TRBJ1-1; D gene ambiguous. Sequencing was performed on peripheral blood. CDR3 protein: CASSLVFYRDDTEAFF. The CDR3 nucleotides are TGTGCCAGCAGCCTCGTTTTCTATCGGGATGACACTGAAGCTTTCTTT.